The clone carrying this TCR beta chain has a single count. In the source study's methods: The authors estimated nucleated cell counts from reference gene primer amplification. Data came from immunoSEQ multiplex PCR; TCRdb stores just in-frame clones and leaves some out. That table gives V, J and clone size, and the DNA gave D and trimming. This table holds some 220,000 clones, about 88% found once. These data come from a study of blood T cell repertoires in COVID-19. Across the study: Samples taken during acute and convalescent COVID-19 were collected in the United States, Italy and Spain. The analysed material was cDNA or gDNA that came from T cells, B-cell-depleted T cells, or PBMCs.

This clonotype was sampled from a man aged 45 to 65 who had recovered from COVID-19. Material for sequencing was peripheral blood.

In DNA, the CDR3 is TGTGCCAGTAGTCTGTCAGGCCCAGGACTAGCGGGAACCTACGAGCAGTACTTC. Its translation: CASSLSGPGLAGTYEQYF. V and J are TRBV19 and TRBJ2-7; 12 nucleotides match TRBD2. V shed 5 bases, J shed 2 bases, and the junction held 13 bases outside the gene matches. Germline CDR1 is LNHDA and CDR2 is SQIVND (reference sequence). The CDR3 totals 18 residues.